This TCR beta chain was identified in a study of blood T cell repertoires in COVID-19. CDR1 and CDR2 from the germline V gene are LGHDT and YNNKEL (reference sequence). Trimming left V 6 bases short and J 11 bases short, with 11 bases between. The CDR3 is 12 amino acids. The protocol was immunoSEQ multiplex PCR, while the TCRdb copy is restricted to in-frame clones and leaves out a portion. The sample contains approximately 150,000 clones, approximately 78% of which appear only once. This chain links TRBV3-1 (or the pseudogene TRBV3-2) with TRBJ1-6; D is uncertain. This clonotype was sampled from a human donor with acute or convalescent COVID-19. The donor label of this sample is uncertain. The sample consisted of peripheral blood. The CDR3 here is CASRPTGAPLHF. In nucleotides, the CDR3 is TGTGCCAGCAGGCCTACCGGGGCACCCCTCCACTTT.